This passage covers 16 T cell receptor beta chains from one sample sequenced in a study of T cells expressing NK-cell markers. TCRdb derives one entry per CDR3 protein from the 5' RACE reads, leaving out DNA. Seen in this sample are 550,000 or so distinct CDR3 sequences; the ten most common clones hold approximately 3.6%. The sequencing sample was made of blood T cells: a sorted CD56 or NKG2C T cell subset, CD4+ or CD8+ T cells, or bulk PBMC T cells (not recorded which). The source is a man aged 18 to 35 in good health.

The chain combines TRBV29-1 with TRBJ1-1; absent DNA, TCRdb's TRBD1 call cannot be checked. The germline CDR1 and CDR2 sequences are SQVTM and ANQGSEA. The CDR3 spans 13 residues. This CDR3 reads CSVRGQYHTEAFF.

V and J are TRBV12-3 or TRBV12-4 and TRBJ1-2. This CDR3 is built from 14 residues. The CDR3 spells CASNRSPLNYGYTF.

The V call is TRBV11-1, the J call TRBJ2-2. Germline values: CDR1 SGHAT, CDR2 FQDESV (reference sequence). The CDR3 is 15 residues long. CDR3 sequence: CASSPVGRNTGELFF.

The rearrangement joins TRBV20-1 to TRBJ2-7; TCRdb indicates TRBD1, and absent DNA this call remains unverified. Germline V lookup: CDR1 DFQATT, CDR2 SNEGSKA (reference sequence). This CDR3 comprises 14 residues. The CDR3 is CSAGGGTSNYEQYF.

The chain couples TRBV20-1 to TRBJ2-4; the TRBD2 assignment by TCRdb is unverifiable without DNA. CDR1 and CDR2 (germline): DFQATT, SNEGSKA (reference sequence). This CDR3 comprises 15 residues. CDR3 in amino acids: CSARVVAGPQRGQYF.

The rearrangement links TRBV24-1 to TRBJ2-1; the D gene TCRdb calls, TRBD2, cannot be checked with no DNA. The CDR3 is 14 amino acids. From germline, CDR1 is KGHDR and CDR2 SFDVKD. The chain's CDR3 is CATSAGLGGGEQFF.

V usage is TRBV20-1 and J usage is TRBJ1-1; the D call from TCRdb, TRBD1, cannot be confirmed without DNA. The CDR3 covers 15 residues. Germline V gives CDR1 DFQATT, CDR2 SNEGSKA (reference sequence). CDR3 protein: CSAIRQGASATEAFF.

J is TRBJ2-5 and V is TRBV7-9; lacking DNA, the TRBD1 call made by TCRdb goes unchecked. The CDR3 length is 15 residues. Germline V lookup: CDR1 SEHNR, CDR2 FQNEAQ (reference sequence). The CDR3 spells CASSPIGQGQETQYF. The full variable domain, completed using reference TRBV7-9 and TRBJ2-5, is DTGVSQNPRHKITKRGQNVTFRCDPISEHNRLYWYRQTLGQGPEFLTYFQNEAQLEKSRLLSDRFSAERPKGSFSTLEIQRTEQGDSAMYLCASSPIGQGQETQYFGPGTRLLVL.

The chain is built from TRBV10-3 and TRBJ1-2; TCRdb's D call of TRBD1 is untestable without DNA. The CDR3 is 13 amino acids. Germline V lookup: CDR1 ENHRY, CDR2 SYGVKD. CDR3 protein: CAIAGQGGEGYTF.

CDR3 region: CASREGSNQPQHF. The rearrangement links TRBV12-3 or TRBV12-4 to TRBJ1-5. The CDR3 has 13 amino acids.

The V call is TRBV9, the J call TRBJ2-4; TCRdb's D gene call, TRBD1, goes unchecked for lack of DNA. The CDR3 is made up of 14 amino acids. Per germline, CDR1 SGDLS and CDR2 YYNGEE. CDR3 in amino acids: CASSVEDRGHIQYF.

CDR3 amino acids: CASSLTTGGELFF. The chain links TRBV11-2 to TRBJ2-2. Germline CDR1 SGHAT, CDR2 FQNNGV. The CDR3 is made up of 13 amino acids.

The chain couples TRBV10-3 to TRBJ2-3; TCRdb gives TRBD1 as the D gene, but with no DNA this cannot be confirmed. The CDR3 is made up of 14 amino acids. CDR1 is ENHRY, CDR2 SYGVKD, per germline. The CDR3 sequence is CAVRSQGATDTQYF.

The J gene is TRBJ2-6, the V gene TRBV20-1. Germline-derived CDR1 and CDR2 are DFQATT and SNEGSKA (reference sequence). The CDR3 is made up of 14 amino acids. This CDR3 reads CSARTLTGANVLTF.

The genes are TRBV7-2 and TRBJ1-4. Germline V gene sequence: CDR1 SGHTA, CDR2 FQGNSA. The CDR3 is 13 residues long. The CDR3 is CASSWSLGEKLFF.

This chain connects TRBV29-1 to TRBJ1-2; the D call from TCRdb, TRBD1, cannot be confirmed without DNA. The CDR3 has 11 amino acids. CDR1 is SQVTM and CDR2 is ANQGSEA in the germline V gene. The CDR3 region is CSGRADYGYTF. Supplemented by reference TRBV29-1 and TRBJ1-2, the full variable domain reads SAVISQKPSRDICQRGTSLTIQCQVDSQVTMMFWYRQQPGQSLTLIATANQGSEATYESGFVIDKFPISRPNLTFSTLTVSNMSPEDSSIYLCSGRADYGYTFGSGTRLTVV.